These 8 T cell receptor beta chains share one sample of origin, sequenced in a study of spatial heterogeneity in lung cancer. TCRdb processed the 5' RACE reads anew with MiXCR; each CDR3 protein has one entry. This sample yields about 61,000 distinct CDR3 sequences, of which roughly 6.4% are seen a single time; roughly 14% belongs to the top ten. Time point here: sample taken at primary tumor resection. The sample consisted of PBMCs, taken at surgery. Receptors originate from a female donor with early-stage non-small cell lung cancer.

The table lists this clonotype with many counts. The chain joins TRBV7-2 to TRBJ2-3; D possibly uses TRBD1 or TRBD2 (7 bases each). The CDR3 sequence is 15 residues long. The V end was cut by 7 bases, the J end by 6 bases, with 20 bases between. Germline CDR1 reads SGHTA; CDR2 reads FQGNSA. CDR3 in amino acids: CASTPQGGGGDTQYF. For the CDR3, the DNA is TGTGCCAGCACGCCCCAGGGGGGGGGCGGGGATACGCAGTATTTT.

Many counts were recorded for this clonotype. The chain joins TRBV10-3 to TRBJ1-1; 7 bases align to TRBD1. Germline V gene lookup returns CDR1 ENHRY and CDR2 SYGVKD. The ends lost 0 bases at V and 0 bases at J; junction bases unmatched: 4. The CDR3 has 16 amino acids. The CDR3 protein is CAISESGGRMNTEAFF. CDR3 DNA sequence: TGTGCCATCAGTGAGTCAGGGGGCCGAATGAACACTGAAGCTTTCTTT.

This clonotype was detected many times. The V and J genes are TRBV27 and TRBJ2-3; no clear D. This CDR3 has 12 amino acids. CDR1 and CDR2 (germline): MNHEY, SMNVEV (reference sequence). V lost 2 bases and J lost 5, with 5 bases in between. The CDR3 DNA reads TGTGCCAGCAGTTTAACCAGAGATACGCAGTATTTT. This translates into CASSLTRDTQYF.

This clonotype was seen ten or more times. The chain carries TRBV3-1 and TRBJ2-3; D may correspond to TRBD1 or TRBD2 (5 bases each). V was trimmed by 5 bases and J by 4 bases, leaving 19 bases between them. This CDR3 is 16 amino acids long. Germline V gene lookup returns CDR1 LGHDT and CDR2 YNNKEL (reference sequence). The CDR3 DNA sequence: TGTGCCAGCAGCGCTCTTGGGGGTATTGGTTCAGATACGCAGTATTTT. Translating it yields CASSALGGIGSDTQYF.

This clonotype was observed at least ten times. This chain uses TRBV19 with TRBJ2-1, with D uncertain. Trimming removed 1 base at V and 11 bases at J, with 15 bases between. Germline CDR1 is LNHDA and CDR2 is SQIVND (reference sequence). The CDR3 has 14 residues. CDR3 residues: CASSIVFLGPQQFF. In nucleotides, the CDR3 is TGTGCCAGTAGTATAGTCTTCCTTGGACCTCAGCAGTTCTTC.

This clonotype was found a few times. The V gene is TRBV2, the J gene TRBJ2-7; 12 bases agree with TRBD1. The V gene end was trimmed by 1 base and the J gene end by 5 bases; junction bases not matched to a gene: 3. This CDR3 is 15 amino acids long. Germline lookup yields CDR1 SNHLY and CDR2 FYNNEI. The CDR3 sequence is CASSEGGTGGDEQYV. Here the CDR3 DNA reads TGTGCCAGCAGTGAAGGCGGGACAGGGGGCGACGAGCAGTACGTC.

Ten or more counts support this clonotype. V usage is TRBV29-1 and J usage is TRBJ2-1, with 11 nucleotides matching TRBD2. Germline CDR1 is SQVTM and CDR2 is ANQGSEA. CDR3 length: 13 residues. J lost 6 bases, V lost 5 bases, and 3 bases had no gene match. CDR3 bases: TGCAGCGTTCCTGGGACTAGCGGCAATGAGCAGTTCTTC. Translation gives CSVPGTSGNEQFF.

This clonotype came up a few times. The V gene is TRBV12-3 or TRBV12-4, the J gene TRBJ1-5, with 10 nucleotides matching TRBD1. The V segment lost 5 bases and the J segment 0 bases; nucleotides outside the gene matches: 7. This CDR3 region has 17 residues. The chain's CDR3 is CASSGDRGSFSNQPQHF. CDR3 nucleotides: TGTGCCAGCAGTGGGGACAGGGGAAGCTTTAGCAATCAGCCCCAGCATTTT.